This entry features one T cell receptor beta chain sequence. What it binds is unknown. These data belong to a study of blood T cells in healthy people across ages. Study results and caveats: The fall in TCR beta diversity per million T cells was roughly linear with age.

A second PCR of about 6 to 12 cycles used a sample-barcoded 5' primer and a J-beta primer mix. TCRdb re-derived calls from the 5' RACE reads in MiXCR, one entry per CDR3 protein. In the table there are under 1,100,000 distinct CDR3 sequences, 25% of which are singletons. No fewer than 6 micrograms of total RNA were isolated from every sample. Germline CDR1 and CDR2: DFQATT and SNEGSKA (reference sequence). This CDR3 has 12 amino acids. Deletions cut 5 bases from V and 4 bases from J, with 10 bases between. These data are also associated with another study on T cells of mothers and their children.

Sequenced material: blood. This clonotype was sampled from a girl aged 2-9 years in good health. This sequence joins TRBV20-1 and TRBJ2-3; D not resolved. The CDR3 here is CSAVISADTQYF. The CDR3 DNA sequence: TGCAGTGCTGTGATCTCGGCAGATACGCAGTATTTT.